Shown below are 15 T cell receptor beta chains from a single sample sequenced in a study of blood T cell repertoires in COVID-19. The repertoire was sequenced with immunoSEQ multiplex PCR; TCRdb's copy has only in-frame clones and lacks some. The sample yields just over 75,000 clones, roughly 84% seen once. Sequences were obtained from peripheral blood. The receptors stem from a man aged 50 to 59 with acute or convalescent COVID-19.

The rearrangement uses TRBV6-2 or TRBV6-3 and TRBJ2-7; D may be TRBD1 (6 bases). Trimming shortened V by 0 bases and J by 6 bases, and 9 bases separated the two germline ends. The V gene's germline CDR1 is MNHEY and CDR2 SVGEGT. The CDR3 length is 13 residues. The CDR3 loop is CASSYSTGFEQYF. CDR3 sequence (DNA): TGTGCCAGCAGTTACTCTACAGGGTTCGAGCAGTACTTC.

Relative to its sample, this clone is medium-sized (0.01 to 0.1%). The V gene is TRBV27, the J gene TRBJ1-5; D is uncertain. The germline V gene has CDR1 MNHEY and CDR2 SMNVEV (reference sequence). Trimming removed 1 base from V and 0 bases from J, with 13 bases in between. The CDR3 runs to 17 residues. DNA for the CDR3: TGTGCCAGCAGTTTATTTGGTGGCAGTGATAGCAATCAGCCCCAGCATTTT. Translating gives CASSLFGGSDSNQPQHF.

In DNA form, the CDR3 reads TGTGCCAGCAGCCCTCGGACAGATTCACCCCTCCACTTT. It codes for CASSPRTDSPLHF. The chain has TRBV11-3 and TRBJ1-6; perhaps TRBD1 as D (6 bases). Germline CDR1 reads SGHNT; CDR2 reads YENEEA. This CDR3 spans 13 amino acids. Trimming left V 5 bases short and J 8 bases short, with 10 bases between.

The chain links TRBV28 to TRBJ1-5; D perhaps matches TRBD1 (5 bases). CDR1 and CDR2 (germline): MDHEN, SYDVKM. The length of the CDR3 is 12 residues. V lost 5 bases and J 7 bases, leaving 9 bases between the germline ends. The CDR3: CASSAGLQPQHF. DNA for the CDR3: TGTGCCAGCAGTGCGGGACTACAGCCCCAGCATTTT.

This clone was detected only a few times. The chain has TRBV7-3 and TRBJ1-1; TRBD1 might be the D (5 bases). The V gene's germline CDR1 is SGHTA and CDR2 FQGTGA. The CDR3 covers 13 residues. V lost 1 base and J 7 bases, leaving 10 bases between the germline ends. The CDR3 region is CASSLSSGNEAFF. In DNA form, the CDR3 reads TGTGCCAGCAGCTTAAGCTCAGGGAATGAAGCTTTCTTT.

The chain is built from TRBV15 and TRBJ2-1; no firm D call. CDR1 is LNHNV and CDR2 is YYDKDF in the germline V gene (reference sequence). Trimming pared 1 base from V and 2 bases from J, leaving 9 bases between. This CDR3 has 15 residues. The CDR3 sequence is CATSRVPVAYNEQFF. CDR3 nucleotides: TGTGCCACCAGCAGAGTGCCAGTCGCCTACAATGAGCAGTTCTTC.

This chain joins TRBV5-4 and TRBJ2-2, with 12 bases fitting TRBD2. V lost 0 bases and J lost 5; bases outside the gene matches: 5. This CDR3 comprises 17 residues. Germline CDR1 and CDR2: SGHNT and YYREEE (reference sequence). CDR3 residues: CASSLGLAGVRTGELFF. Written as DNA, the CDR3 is TGTGCCAGCAGCTTGGGACTAGCGGGAGTTAGGACCGGGGAGCTGTTTTTT.

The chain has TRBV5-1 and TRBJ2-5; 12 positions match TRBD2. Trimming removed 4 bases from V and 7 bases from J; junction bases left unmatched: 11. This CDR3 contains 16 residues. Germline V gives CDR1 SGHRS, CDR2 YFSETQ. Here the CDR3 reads CASSPPTSGGLWTQYF. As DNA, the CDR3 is TGCGCCAGCAGCCCACCGACTAGCGGGGGATTATGGACCCAGTACTTC.

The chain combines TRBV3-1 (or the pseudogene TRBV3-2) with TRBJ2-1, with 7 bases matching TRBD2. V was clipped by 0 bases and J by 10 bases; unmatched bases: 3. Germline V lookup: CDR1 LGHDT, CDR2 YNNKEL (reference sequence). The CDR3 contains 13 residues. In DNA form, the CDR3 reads TGTGCCAGCAGCCAAGATCGGACTAGGGAGCAGTTCTTC. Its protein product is CASSQDRTREQFF.

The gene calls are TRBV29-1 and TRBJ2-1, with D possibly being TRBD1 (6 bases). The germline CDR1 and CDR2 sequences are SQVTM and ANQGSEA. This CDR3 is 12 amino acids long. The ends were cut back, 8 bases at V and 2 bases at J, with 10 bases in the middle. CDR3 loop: CSPRTAYNEQFF. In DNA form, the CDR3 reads TGCAGCCCCCGGACAGCCTACAATGAGCAGTTCTTC.

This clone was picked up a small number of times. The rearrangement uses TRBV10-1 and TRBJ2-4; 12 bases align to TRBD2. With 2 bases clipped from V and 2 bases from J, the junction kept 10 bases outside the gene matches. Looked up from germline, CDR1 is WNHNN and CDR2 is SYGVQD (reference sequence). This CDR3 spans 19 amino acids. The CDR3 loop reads CASSEKGLAGGPTKNIQYF. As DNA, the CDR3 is TGCGCCAGCAGTGAGAAGGGCCTAGCGGGAGGGCCAACCAAAAACATTCAGTACTTC.

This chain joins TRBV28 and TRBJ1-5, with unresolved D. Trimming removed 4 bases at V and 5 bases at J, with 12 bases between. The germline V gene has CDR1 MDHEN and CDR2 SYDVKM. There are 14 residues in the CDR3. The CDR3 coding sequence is TGTGCCAGCAGTTCCTCCGTAGTGTATCAGCCCCAGCATTTT. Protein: CASSSSVVYQPQHF.

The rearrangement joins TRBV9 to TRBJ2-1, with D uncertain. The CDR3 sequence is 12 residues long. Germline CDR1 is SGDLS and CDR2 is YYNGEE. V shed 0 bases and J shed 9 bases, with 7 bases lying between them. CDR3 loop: CASSVEQTEQFF. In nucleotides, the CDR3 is TGTGCCAGCAGCGTAGAACAAACTGAGCAGTTCTTC.

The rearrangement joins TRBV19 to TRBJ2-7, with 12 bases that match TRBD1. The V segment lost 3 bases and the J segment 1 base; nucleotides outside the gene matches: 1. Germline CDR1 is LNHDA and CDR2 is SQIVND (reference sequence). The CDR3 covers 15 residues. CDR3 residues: CASSMGQGASYEQYF. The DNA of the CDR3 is TGTGCCAGTAGTATGGGACAGGGGGCGTCCTACGAGCAGTACTTC.

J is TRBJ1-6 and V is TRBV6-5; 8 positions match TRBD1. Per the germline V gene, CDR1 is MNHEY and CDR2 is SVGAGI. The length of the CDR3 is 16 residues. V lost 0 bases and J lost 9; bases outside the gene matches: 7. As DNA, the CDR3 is TGTGCCAGCAGTTACTCGTTGCAGGGGGCTGGTTCACCCCTCCACTTT. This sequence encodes CASSYSLQGAGSPLHF.